This T cell receptor (beta chain) stems from a study of T cells in Graves' hyperthyroidism and ophthalmopathy. This clonotype was seen only a few times. This may be a read error: a much more frequent sequence differs by one nucleotide. This CDR3 has 13 residues. Germline CDR1 MDHEN, CDR2 SYDVKM. TCR beta CDR3 sequences were amplified from RNA transcripts. Primed by the HTBI set, a first-round RT-PCR was run on the TCR CDR3. MiXCR was run by TCRdb on the multiplex PCR reads, yielding one entry per CDR3 protein. The sample shows about 380,000 distinct CDR3 sequences, roughly 18% of them seen only once. The chain is built from TRBV28 and TRBJ1-4; unclear D gene. The TCR comes from a man younger than 35 with Graves' ophthalmopathy. Sequencing was performed on blood. Here the CDR3 DNA reads TGTGCCAGCGGTTTAGAGACTTCCGGAAAACTGTTTTTT. Residues: CASGLETSGKLFF.